The rows below give T cell receptor beta chains drawn from one sample of a study of neurological immune-mediated disorders. Via MiXCR, TCRdb re-called the 5' RACE reads, giving one row per CDR3 protein. The sample comprises about 57,000 distinct CDR3 sequences, roughly 13% of which are singletons, and about 11% rests with the top ten. Sequenced material: PBMCs. The source of these receptors is a woman aged 60-70 years with HTLV-1-associated myelopathy (HAM/TSP). The CDR3 runs from the conserved cysteine through the conserved F or W. Fields, in order: V gene, J gene, CDR3 protein.

V: TRBV20-1; J: TRBJ1-3; CDR3: CSAKEQGASLNTIYF
V: TRBV5-1; J: TRBJ1-1; CDR3: CASRSGADRATEAFF
V: TRBV7-8; J: TRBJ2-7; CDR3: CASSPVSGTEPYEQYF
V: TRBV5-1; J: TRBJ2-1; CDR3: CASSPTRWVGRDNEQFF
V: TRBV10-3; J: TRBJ2-1; CDR3: CAISAAGTSGRATRNEQFF
V: TRBV10-3; J: TRBJ2-5; CDR3: CAISESVREETQYF
V: TRBV20-1; J: TRBJ1-5; CDR3: CSASDRGRPGYQPQHF
V: TRBV15; J: TRBJ2-5; CDR3: CATSRGSGRSF
V: TRBV7-8; J: TRBJ2-7; CDR3: CASSLRFGLAAIDSYEQYF
V: TRBV20-1; J: TRBJ2-3; CDR3: CSARGGGRSTDTQYF
V: TRBV5-5; J: TRBJ2-1; CDR3: CASSPLSGSDEQFF
V: TRBV5-1; J: TRBJ2-6; CDR3: CASSLDTSSGANGLTF
V: TRBV6-1; J: TRBJ2-2; CDR3: CASSVGTTNTGELFF
V: TRBV5-1; J: TRBJ2-1; CDR3: CATRLAGVNEQFF
V: TRBV7-2; J: TRBJ2-2; CDR3: CASSLARGDWPNTGELFF
V: TRBV4-2; J: TRBJ2-2; CDR3: CASGADRGSNTGELFF
V: TRBV29-1; J: TRBJ2-1; CDR3: CSVEDLKWSGDRGNYEQFF
V: TRBV5-1; J: TRBJ1-2; CDR3: CASSLANSNYGYNF
V: TRBV12-3/TRBV12-4; J: TRBJ2-7; CDR3: CASSFAYEQYF
V: TRBV9; J: TRBJ2-1; CDR3: CASSGTGLAGVKGPNEQFF
V: TRBV5-1; J: TRBJ2-7; CDR3: CASSGNSGSLGEQYF
V: TRBV12-3/TRBV12-4; J: TRBJ1-3; CDR3: CASSSDGWDTIYF
V: TRBV5-5; J: TRBJ2-7; CDR3: CASSKEVLGQGYEQYF
V: TRBV20-1; J: TRBJ2-2; CDR3: CSARDPVGTNTGKLFF
V: TRBV20-1; J: TRBJ1-3; CDR3: CSAADSGNTIYF
V: TRBV5-1; J: TRBJ2-2; CDR3: CASSGTSTGELFF
V: TRBV19; J: TRBJ1-1; CDR3: CASSVEQGFNTEAFF
V: TRBV28; J: TRBJ1-5; CDR3: CASSSPGMNQPQHF
V: TRBV4-1; J: TRBJ2-1; CDR3: CASSTRQGAYEQFF
V: TRBV10-3; J: TRBJ2-1; CDR3: CAIRSSGGNEQFF
V: TRBV7-2; J: TRBJ1-1; CDR3: CASSLRSLNTEAFF
V: TRBV7-2; J: TRBJ2-3; CDR3: CASSLDQTQYF
V: TRBV5-1; J: TRBJ2-2; CDR3: CASSLTSSLTGELFF
V: TRBV27; J: TRBJ2-1; CDR3: CASMPASAINNEQFF
V: TRBV6-5; J: TRBJ2-2; CDR3: CASRSQEASPNTGELFF
V: TRBV28; J: TRBJ1-2; CDR3: CANNRPLYRDRRDGYTF
V: TRBV18; J: TRBJ2-2; CDR3: CASSPGRNTGELFF
V: TRBV7-6; J: TRBJ2-5; CDR3: CASTPSGRGQETQYF
V: TRBV29-1; J: TRBJ2-7; CDR3: CSVGQGTYEQYF
V: TRBV12-3/TRBV12-4; J: TRBJ2-6; CDR3: CASTAGPRANVLTF